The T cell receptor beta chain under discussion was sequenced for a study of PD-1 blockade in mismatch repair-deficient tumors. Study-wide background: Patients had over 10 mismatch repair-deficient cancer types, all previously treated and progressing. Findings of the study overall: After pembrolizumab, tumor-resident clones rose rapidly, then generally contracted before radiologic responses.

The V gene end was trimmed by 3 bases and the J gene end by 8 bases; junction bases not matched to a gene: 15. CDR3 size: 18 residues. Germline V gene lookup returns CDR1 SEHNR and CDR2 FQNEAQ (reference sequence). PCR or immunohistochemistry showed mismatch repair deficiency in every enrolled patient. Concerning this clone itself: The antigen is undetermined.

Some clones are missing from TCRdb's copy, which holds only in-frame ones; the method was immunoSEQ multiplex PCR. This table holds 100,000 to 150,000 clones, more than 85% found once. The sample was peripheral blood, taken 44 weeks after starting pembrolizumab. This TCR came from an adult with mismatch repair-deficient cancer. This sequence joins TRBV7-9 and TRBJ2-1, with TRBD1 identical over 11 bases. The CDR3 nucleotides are TGTGCCAGCAGCTTGGACAGGGGGCAGCGCGGGAGGTTTTATGAGCAGTTCTTC. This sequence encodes CASSLDRGQRGRFYEQFF. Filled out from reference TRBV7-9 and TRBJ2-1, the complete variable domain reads DTGVSQNPRHKITKRGQNVTFRCDPISEHNRLYWYRQTLGQGPEFLTYFQNEAQLEKSRLLSDRFSAERPKGSFSTLEIQRTEQGDSAMYLCASSLDRGQRGRFYEQFFGPGTRLTVL.